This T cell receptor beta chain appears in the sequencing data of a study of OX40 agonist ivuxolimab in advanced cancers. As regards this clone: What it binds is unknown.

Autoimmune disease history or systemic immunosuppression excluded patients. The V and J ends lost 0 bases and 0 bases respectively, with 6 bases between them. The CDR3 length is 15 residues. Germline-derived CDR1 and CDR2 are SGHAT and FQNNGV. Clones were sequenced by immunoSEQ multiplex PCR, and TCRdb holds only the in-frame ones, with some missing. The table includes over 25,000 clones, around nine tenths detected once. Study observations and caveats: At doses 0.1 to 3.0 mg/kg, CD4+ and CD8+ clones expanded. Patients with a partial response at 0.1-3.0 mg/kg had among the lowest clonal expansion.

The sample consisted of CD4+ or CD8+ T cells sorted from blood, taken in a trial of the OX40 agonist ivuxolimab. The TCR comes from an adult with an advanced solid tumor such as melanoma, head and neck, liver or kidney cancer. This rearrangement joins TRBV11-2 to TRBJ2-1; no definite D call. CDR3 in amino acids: CASSLDGISYNEQFF. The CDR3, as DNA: TGTGCCAGCAGCTTAGATGGTATCTCCTACAATGAGCAGTTCTTC.